Many counts were recorded for the clone carrying this T cell receptor beta chain. The target antigen is unknown. Germline V CDR1 and CDR2: SGHTA, FQGTGA. CDR3 length equals 12 residues. The V and J ends lost 5 bases and 9 bases respectively, with 13 bases between them. This record comes from a study of neurological immune-mediated disorders. Points from the study as a whole: Sharing of CDR3 amino acid sequences among expanded clones across subjects was absent, suggesting private repertoires in all groups.

From the 5' RACE reads, TCRdb called clonotypes with MiXCR, one entry per CDR3 protein. The table includes around 30,000 distinct CDR3 sequences, 4.6% detected once. The chain couples TRBV7-3 to TRBJ1-1; D perhaps matches TRBD1 (5 bases). The sequenced sample was PBMCs. The TCR sequence derives from a man younger than 30 in good health. CDR3 DNA sequence: TGTGCCAGCAGCCCTGGGCCGGGGCAAGCTTTCTTT. As protein: CASSPGPGQAFF.